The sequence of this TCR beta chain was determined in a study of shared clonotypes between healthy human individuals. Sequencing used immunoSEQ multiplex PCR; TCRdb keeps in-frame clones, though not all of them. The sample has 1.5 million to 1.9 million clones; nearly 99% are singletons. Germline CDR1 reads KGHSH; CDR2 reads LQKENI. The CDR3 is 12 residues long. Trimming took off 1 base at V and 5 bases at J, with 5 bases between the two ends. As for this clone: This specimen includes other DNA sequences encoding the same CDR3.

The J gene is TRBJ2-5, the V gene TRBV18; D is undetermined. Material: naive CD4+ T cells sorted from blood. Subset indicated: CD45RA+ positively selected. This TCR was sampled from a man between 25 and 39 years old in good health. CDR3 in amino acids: CASSPLGETQYF. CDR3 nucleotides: TGTGCCAGCTCACCACTGGGGGAGACCCAGTACTTC.